This T cell receptor (beta chain) was recorded in a study of T cell responses to AZD1222 COVID-19 vaccine. Study-wide results and limits: Spike-specific TCR breadth and depth went up after people got two AZD1222 doses.

Germline values: CDR1 SGHTA, CDR2 FQGNSA. CDR3 length: 12 amino acids. Trimming took off 0 bases at V and 2 bases at J, with 0 bases between the two ends. Concerning this clone: Its antigen is as yet unknown.

Sequenced by immunoSEQ multiplex PCR; TCRdb stores in-frame clones only, minus some. The table lists about 67,000 clones, around four fifths of them singletons. The rearrangement joins TRBV7-2 to TRBJ2-3; D remains ambiguous. This specimen was peripheral blood, taken on day 0 of AZD1222 vaccination. The clonotype originates from an adult in good health. Here the CDR3 reads CASSLATDTQYF. Written as DNA, the CDR3 is TGTGCCAGCAGCTTAGCCACAGATACGCAGTATTTT.